This T cell receptor (beta chain) stems from a study of blood T cell repertoires in COVID-19. Study as a whole: Collection of acute and convalescent COVID-19 samples took place in the United States, Italy and Spain. From T cells, B-cell-depleted T cells, or PBMCs came the material, which was cDNA or gDNA.

Produced via immunoSEQ multiplex PCR; TCRdb's table is partial and in-frame only. The top ten clones hold around 5% of a sample with 250,000 to 300,000 clones, more than 85% of them seen once. V shed 3 bases, J shed 4 bases, and the junction held 11 bases outside the gene matches. The length of the CDR3 is 16 residues. Germline lookup yields CDR1 MDHEN and CDR2 SYDVKM. Followed over time, Seattle patients had been enrolled while infection was active. This chain uses TRBV28 with TRBJ1-1, with 7 bases that match TRBD1. The sample taken for sequencing was peripheral blood. This TCR came from a woman in her fifties or sixties with COVID-19, enrolled during active disease. The CDR3 sequence is CASSFRGMGFGTEAFF. CDR3 sequence (DNA): TGTGCCAGCAGTTTCAGGGGGATGGGCTTTGGCACTGAAGCTTTCTTT.